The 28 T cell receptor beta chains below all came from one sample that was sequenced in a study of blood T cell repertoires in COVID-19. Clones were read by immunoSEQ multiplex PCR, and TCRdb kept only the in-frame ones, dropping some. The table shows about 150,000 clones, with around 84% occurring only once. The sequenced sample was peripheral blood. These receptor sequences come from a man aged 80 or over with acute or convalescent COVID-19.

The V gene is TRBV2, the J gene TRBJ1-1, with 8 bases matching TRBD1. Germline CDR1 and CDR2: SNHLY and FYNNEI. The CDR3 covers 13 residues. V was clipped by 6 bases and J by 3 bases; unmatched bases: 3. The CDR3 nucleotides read TGTGCCAGCAGCGGGGGACAGGACACTGAAGCTTTCTTT. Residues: CASSGGQDTEAFF. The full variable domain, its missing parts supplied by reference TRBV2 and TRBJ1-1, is EPEVTQTPSHQVTQMGQEVILRCVPISNHLYFYWYRQILGQKVEFLVSFYNNEISEKSEIFDDQFSVERPDGSNFTLKIRSTKLEDSAMYFCASSGGQDTEAFFGQGTRLTVV.

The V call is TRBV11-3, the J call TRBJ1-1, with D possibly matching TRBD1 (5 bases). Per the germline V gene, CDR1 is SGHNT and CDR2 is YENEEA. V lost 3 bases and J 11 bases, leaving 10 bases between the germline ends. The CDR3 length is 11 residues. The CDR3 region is CASSLTGGAFF. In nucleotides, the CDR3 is TGTGCCAGCAGCTTGACTGGGGGGGCTTTCTTT.

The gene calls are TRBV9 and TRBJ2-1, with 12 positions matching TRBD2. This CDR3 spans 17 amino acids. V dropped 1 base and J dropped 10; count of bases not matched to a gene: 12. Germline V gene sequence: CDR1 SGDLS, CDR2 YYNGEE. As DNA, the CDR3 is TGTGCCAGCAGCGTAAGTGCCCTAGCGGGGGGGCCAGCCGAGCAGTTCTTC. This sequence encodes CASSVSALAGGPAEQFF.

The CDR3: CASIRRGRDTQYF. CDR3 bases: TGTGCCAGCATCAGGAGGGGGCGTGATACGCAGTATTTT. V and J are TRBV6-5 and TRBJ2-3; tentatively, D is TRBD1 (7 bases). Germline V gene data show CDR1 as MNHEY and CDR2 as SVGAGI. This CDR3 contains 13 residues. V lost 7 bases and J 6 bases, leaving 14 bases between the germline ends.

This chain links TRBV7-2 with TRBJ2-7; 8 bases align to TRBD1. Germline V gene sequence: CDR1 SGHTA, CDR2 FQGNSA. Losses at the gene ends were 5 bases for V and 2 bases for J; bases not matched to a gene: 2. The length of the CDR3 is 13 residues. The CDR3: CASSTDRAYEQYF. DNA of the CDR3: TGTGCCAGCAGCACGGACAGGGCCTACGAGCAGTACTTC.

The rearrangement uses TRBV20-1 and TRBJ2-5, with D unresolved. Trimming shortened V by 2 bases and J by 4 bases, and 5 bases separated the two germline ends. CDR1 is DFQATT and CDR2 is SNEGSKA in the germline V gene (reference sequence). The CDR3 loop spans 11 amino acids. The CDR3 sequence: CSARLGETQYF. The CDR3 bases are TGCAGTGCTAGACTCGGAGAGACCCAGTACTTC.

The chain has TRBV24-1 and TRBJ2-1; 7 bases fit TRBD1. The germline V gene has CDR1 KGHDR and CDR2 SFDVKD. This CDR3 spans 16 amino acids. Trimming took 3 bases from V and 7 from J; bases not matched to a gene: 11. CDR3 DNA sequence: TGTGCCACCAGTGATCCCACAGGGGCAGGGCGGAATGAGCAGTTCTTC. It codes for CATSDPTGAGRNEQFF.

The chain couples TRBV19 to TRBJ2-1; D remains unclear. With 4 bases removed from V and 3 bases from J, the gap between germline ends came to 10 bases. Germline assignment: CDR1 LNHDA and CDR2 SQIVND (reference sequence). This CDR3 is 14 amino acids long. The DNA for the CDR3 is TGTGCCAGTAGTACTGTTTCCCGCTACAATGAGCAGTTCTTC. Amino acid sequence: CASSTVSRYNEQFF.

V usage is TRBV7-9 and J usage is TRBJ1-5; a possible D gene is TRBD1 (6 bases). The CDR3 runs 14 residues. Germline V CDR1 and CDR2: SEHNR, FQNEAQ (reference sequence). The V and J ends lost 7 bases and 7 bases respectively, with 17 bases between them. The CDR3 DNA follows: TGTGCCAGCACAGTGGACAGTGCTGGGCAGCCCCAGCATTTT. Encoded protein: CASTVDSAGQPQHF.

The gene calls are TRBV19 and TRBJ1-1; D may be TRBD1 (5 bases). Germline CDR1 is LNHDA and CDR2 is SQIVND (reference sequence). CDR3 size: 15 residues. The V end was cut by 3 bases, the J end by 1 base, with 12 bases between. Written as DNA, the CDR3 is TGTGCCAGTAGTATTAATGGGGGAGGGAACACTGAAGCTTTCTTT. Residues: CASSINGGGNTEAFF.

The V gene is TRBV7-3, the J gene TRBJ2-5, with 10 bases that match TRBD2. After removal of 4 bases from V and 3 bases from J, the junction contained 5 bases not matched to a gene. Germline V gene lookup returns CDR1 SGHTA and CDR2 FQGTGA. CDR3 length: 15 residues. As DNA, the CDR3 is TGTGCCAGCAGCTCTGGGACTAGCGAGAAAGAGACCCAGTACTTC. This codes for CASSSGTSEKETQYF.

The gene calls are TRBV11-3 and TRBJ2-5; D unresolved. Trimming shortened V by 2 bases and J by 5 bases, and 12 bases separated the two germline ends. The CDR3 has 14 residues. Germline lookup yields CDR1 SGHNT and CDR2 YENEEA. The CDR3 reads CASSLTPSGETQYF. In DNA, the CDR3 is TGTGCCAGCAGCTTAACTCCCTCCGGGGAGACCCAGTACTTC.

CDR3 sequence: CAFTGLAGGTTDTQYF. In DNA, the CDR3 is TGTGCCTTCACCGGACTAGCGGGGGGGACCACAGATACGCAGTATTTT. J is TRBJ2-3 and V is TRBV30, with 15 bases aligning to TRBD2. The CDR3 has 16 residues. Per germline, CDR1 GTSNPN and CDR2 SVGIG (reference sequence). V was clipped by 7 bases and J by 2 bases; unmatched bases: 7.

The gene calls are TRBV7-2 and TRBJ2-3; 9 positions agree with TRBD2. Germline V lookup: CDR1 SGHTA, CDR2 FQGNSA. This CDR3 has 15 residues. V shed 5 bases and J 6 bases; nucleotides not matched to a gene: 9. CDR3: CASSPAGGLPDTQYF. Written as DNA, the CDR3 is TGTGCCAGCAGCCCGGCGGGGGGGCTGCCGGATACGCAGTATTTT.

CDR3 loop: CASSLLDRSYEQYF. CDR3 DNA: TGCGCCAGCAGCCTATTGGACAGGTCCTACGAGCAGTACTTC. The chain couples TRBV5-1 to TRBJ2-7; TRBD1 agrees at 7 bases. Looked up from germline, CDR1 is SGHRS and CDR2 is YFSETQ. Trimming cost V 4 bases and J 1 base; bases outside gene matches: 5. The CDR3 consists of 14 residues. Combining the CDR3 with reference TRBV5-1 and TRBJ2-7 gives the whole variable domain KAGVTQTPRYLIKTRGQQVTLSCSPISGHRSVSWYQQTPGQGLQFLFEYFSETQRNKGNFPGRFSGRQFSNSRSEMNVSTLELGDSALYLCASSLLDRSYEQYFGPGTRLTVT.

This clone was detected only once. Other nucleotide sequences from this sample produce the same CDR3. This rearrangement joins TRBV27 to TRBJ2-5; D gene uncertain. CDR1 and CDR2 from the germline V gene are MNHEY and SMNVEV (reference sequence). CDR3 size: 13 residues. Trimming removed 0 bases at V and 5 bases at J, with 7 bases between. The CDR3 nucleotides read TGTGCCAGCAGTTTATCATATCAGGAGACCCAGTACTTC. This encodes CASSLSYQETQYF.

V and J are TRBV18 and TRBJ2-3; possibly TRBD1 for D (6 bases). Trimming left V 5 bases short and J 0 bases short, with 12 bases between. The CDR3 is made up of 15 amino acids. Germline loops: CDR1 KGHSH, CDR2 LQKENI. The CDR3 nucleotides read TGTGCCAGCTCAGCTAGGGACACAAGCACAGATACGCAGTATTTT. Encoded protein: CASSARDTSTDTQYF.

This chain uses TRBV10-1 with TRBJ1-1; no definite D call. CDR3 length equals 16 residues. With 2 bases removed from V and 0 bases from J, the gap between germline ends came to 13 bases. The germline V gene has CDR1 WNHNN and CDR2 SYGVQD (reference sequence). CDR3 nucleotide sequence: TGCGCCAGCAGTGAGAAGGGAGTTGGGATGAACACTGAAGCTTTCTTT. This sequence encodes CASSEKGVGMNTEAFF.

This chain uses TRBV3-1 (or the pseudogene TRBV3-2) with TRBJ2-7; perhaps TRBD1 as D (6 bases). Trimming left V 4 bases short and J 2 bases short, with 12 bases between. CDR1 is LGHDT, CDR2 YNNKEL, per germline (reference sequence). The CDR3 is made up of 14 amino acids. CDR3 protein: CASSLNRVPYEQYF. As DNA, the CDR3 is TGTGCCAGCAGCCTAAACAGGGTTCCCTACGAGCAGTACTTC.

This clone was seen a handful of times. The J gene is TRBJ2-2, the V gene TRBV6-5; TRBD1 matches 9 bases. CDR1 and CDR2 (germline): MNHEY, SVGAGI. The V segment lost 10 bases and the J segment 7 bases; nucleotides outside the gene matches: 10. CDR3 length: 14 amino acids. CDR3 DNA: TGTGCCATCCAGAACAGGGGGCCGGGCGGGGAGCTGTTTTTT. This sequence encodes CAIQNRGPGGELFF.

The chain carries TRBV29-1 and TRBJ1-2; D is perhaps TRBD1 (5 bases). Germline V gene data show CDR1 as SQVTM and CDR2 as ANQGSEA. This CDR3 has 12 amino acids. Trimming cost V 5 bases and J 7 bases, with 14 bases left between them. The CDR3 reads CSVRGGVAGYTF. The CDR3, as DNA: TGCAGCGTTAGAGGAGGGGTTGCTGGCTACACCTTC.

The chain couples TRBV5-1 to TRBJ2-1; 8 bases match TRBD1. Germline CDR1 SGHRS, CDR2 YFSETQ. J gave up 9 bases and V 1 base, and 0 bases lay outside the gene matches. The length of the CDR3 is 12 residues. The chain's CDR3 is CASSLQGAEQFF. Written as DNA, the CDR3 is TGCGCCAGCAGCTTGCAGGGGGCTGAGCAGTTCTTC.

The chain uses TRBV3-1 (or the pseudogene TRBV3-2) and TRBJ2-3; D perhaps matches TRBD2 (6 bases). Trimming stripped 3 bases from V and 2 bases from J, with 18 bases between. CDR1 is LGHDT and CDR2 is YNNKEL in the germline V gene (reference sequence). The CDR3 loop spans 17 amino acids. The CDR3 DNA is TGTGCCAGCAGCCACCCCGCTACCGGGACTGACACAGATACGCAGTATTTT. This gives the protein CASSHPATGTDTDTQYF.

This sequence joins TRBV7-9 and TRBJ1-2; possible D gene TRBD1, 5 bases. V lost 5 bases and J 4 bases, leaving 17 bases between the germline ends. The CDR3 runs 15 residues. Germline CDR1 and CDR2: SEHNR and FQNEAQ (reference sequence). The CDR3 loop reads CASSPDGGSVYGYTF. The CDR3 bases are TGTGCCAGCAGCCCCGATGGGGGGAGCGTCTATGGCTACACCTTC.

CDR3 bases: TGTGCCAGCACCAGGACAGGGGGATGGGAGACCCAGTACTTC. It specifies CASTRTGGWETQYF. The rearrangement links TRBV27 to TRBJ2-5; the match to TRBD1 covers 10 bases. This CDR3 spans 14 amino acids. The V gene end was trimmed by 7 bases and the J gene end by 5 bases; junction bases not matched to a gene: 7. The germline CDR1 and CDR2 sequences are MNHEY and SMNVEV (reference sequence).

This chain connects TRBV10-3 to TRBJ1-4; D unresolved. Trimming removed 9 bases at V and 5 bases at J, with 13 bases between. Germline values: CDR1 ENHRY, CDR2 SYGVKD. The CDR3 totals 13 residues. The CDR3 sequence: CAMRGVGNEKLFF. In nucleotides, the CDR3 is TGTGCCATGCGGGGAGTAGGCAATGAAAAACTGTTTTTT.

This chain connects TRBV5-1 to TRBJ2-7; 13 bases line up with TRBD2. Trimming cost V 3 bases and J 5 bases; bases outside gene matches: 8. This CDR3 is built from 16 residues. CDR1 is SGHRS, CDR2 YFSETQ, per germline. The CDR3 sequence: CASSSGLAGVTNEQYV. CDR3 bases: TGCGCCAGCAGCTCAGGACTAGCGGGGGTAACAAACGAGCAGTACGTC.

The CDR3 nucleotides read TGTGCCAGCAGTTTAGTGGCGGGGGTTCAAGAGACCCAGTACTTC. Its protein is CASSLVAGVQETQYF. This chain joins TRBV27 and TRBJ2-5, with 7 positions matching TRBD2. The junction had 5 bases not matched to a gene; V was cut back by 2 bases and J by 2 bases. Germline lookup yields CDR1 MNHEY and CDR2 SMNVEV (reference sequence). The CDR3 extends over 15 amino acids.